The 14 T cell receptor beta chains listed next were all sequenced from one sample in a study of blood T cell repertoires in COVID-19. Data came from immunoSEQ multiplex PCR; TCRdb stores just in-frame clones and leaves some out. This table holds roughly 410,000 clones, around 87% found once. The specimen sequenced was peripheral blood. The receptor source for this set is a woman aged 55-69 years with COVID-19, enrolled during active disease.

V usage is TRBV30 and J usage is TRBJ1-2, with D possibly TRBD1 on 6 matching bases. Looked up from germline, CDR1 is GTSNPN and CDR2 is SVGIG (reference sequence). The germline V and J ends were trimmed by 0 bases and 7 bases, with 12 bases remaining between them. This CDR3 comprises 13 residues. CDR3 coding DNA: TGTGCCTGGAGTGTATCAGGGGCTCGTGGCTACACCTTC. Translated, it gives CAWSVSGARGYTF.

The chain combines TRBV7-9 with TRBJ2-5, with 7 nucleotides matching TRBD1. From germline, CDR1 is SEHNR and CDR2 FQNEAQ (reference sequence). This CDR3 contains 15 residues. J lost 1 base, V lost 3 bases, and 5 bases had no gene match. CDR3 protein: CASSFSTGPQETQYF. The CDR3 coding sequence is TGTGCCAGCAGCTTCTCGACAGGGCCCCAAGAGACCCAGTACTTC.

The chain employs TRBV5-1 and TRBJ1-6, with D possibly TRBD1 on 6 matching bases. Trimming took off 2 bases at V and 0 bases at J, with 9 bases between the two ends. CDR3 size: 16 residues. Looked up from germline, CDR1 is SGHRS and CDR2 is YFSETQ. CDR3 coding DNA: TGCGCCAGCAGCTTTACAGGGCCCTCCTATAATTCACCCCTCCACTTT. Its translation: CASSFTGPSYNSPLHF. Filled out from reference TRBV5-1 and TRBJ1-6, the complete variable domain reads KAGVTQTPRYLIKTRGQQVTLSCSPISGHRSVSWYQQTPGQGLQFLFEYFSETQRNKGNFPGRFSGRQFSNSRSEMNVSTLELGDSALYLCASSFTGPSYNSPLHFGNGTRLTVT.

V usage is TRBV5-4 and J usage is TRBJ2-7, with a weak D call TRBD2 (6 bases). V shed 4 bases and J shed 2 bases, with 19 bases lying between them. The CDR3 has 16 residues. Germline V gene sequence: CDR1 SGHNT, CDR2 YYREEE (reference sequence). The DNA for the CDR3 is TGTGCCAGCAGCAGGAGCGGGCTTTCCCTCGCCTACGAGCAGTACTTC. It translates to CASSRSGLSLAYEQYF.

The chain couples TRBV6-6 to TRBJ1-1, with TRBD1 as a possible D gene (6 bases). CDR3 size: 14 residues. Trimming removed 6 bases from V and 3 bases from J, with 14 bases in between. CDR1 is MNHNY, CDR2 SVGAGI, per germline (reference sequence). The CDR3 DNA reads TGTGCCAGCAGACCCCAGGGGCGGGACACTGAAGCTTTCTTT. Translation: CASRPQGRDTEAFF.

CDR3 nucleotide sequence: TGTGCCAGCAGCCAAGACCGGGACAGACATAATTCACCCCTCCACTTT. It specifies CASSQDRDRHNSPLHF. The chain employs TRBV4-2 and TRBJ1-6, with 7 bases matching TRBD1. The junction had 4 bases not matched to a gene; V was cut back by 0 bases and J by 5 bases. This CDR3 contains 16 residues. Germline CDR1 reads LGHNA; CDR2 reads YNFKEQ.

The rearrangement uses TRBV5-1 and TRBJ1-4; 7 positions agree with TRBD1. The CDR3 covers 14 residues. Germline-derived CDR1 and CDR2 are SGHRS and YFSETQ. The ends lost 2 bases at V and 6 bases at J; junction bases unmatched: 4. The CDR3 loop reads CASSFDREDEKLFF. DNA of the CDR3: TGCGCCAGCAGCTTCGACAGGGAGGATGAAAAACTGTTTTTT.

The chain links TRBV19 to TRBJ2-3, with D maybe TRBD2 (5 bases). The CDR3 length is 14 residues. V was trimmed by 3 bases and J by 1 base, leaving 8 bases between them. Per germline, CDR1 LNHDA and CDR2 SQIVND (reference sequence). The CDR3, as DNA: TGTGCCAGTAGTATCAACGGGGGCACAGATACGCAGTATTTT. This sequence encodes CASSINGGTDTQYF.

V usage is TRBV10-1 and J usage is TRBJ2-3; D gene ambiguous. Trimming took 5 bases from V and 4 from J, leaving 13 bases between them. The CDR3 contains 14 residues. Germline assignment: CDR1 WNHNN and CDR2 SYGVQD (reference sequence). The CDR3 sequence: CASSPRLTPDTQYF. CDR3 nucleotide sequence: TGCGCCAGCAGTCCGCGGCTCACCCCAGATACGCAGTATTTT.

A note on this clone: One end of the junction does not line up with germline, which may come from a read error. The chain uses TRBV7-7 and TRBJ2-1; TRBD2 aligns across 9 bases. The germline V gene encodes CDR1 SSHAT and CDR2 FNYEAQ (reference sequence). The CDR3 covers 15 residues. The CDR3 region is CASSLGAGGLYEQFF. The CDR3 DNA reads as TGTGCTAGCAGCTTAGGCGCGGGGGGGCTTTATGAGCAGTTCTTC.

The chain recombines TRBV10-1 with TRBJ2-2; tentative D call: TRBD1 (6 bases). Trimming left V 8 bases short and J 0 bases short, with 16 bases between. CDR1 is WNHNN, CDR2 SYGVQD, per germline (reference sequence). The CDR3 covers 16 residues. Here the CDR3 reads CASPPSYRANTGELFF. In DNA, the CDR3 is TGCGCCAGCCCTCCTTCGTACAGGGCGAACACCGGGGAGCTGTTTTTT.

This chain connects TRBV5-1 to TRBJ2-5; the match to TRBD1 covers 8 bases. The junction had 6 bases not matched to a gene; V was cut back by 3 bases and J by 5 bases. The CDR3 has 14 residues. Germline V gives CDR1 SGHRS, CDR2 YFSETQ. CDR3 amino acids: CASSSGTGGETQYF. The CDR3 nucleotides read TGCGCCAGCAGCTCAGGGACAGGAGGCGAGACCCAGTACTTC.

This clone was observed many times. This sequence joins TRBV5-6 and TRBJ1-3, with unresolved D. The CDR3 extends over 14 amino acids. Germline V gene lookup returns CDR1 SGHDT and CDR2 YYEEEE. The V end lost 6 bases, the J end lost 0 bases, and 10 bases lay between the germline ends. In DNA form, the CDR3 reads TGTGCCAGCACGTCAGTGTACTCTGGAAACACCATATATTTT. Encoded protein: CASTSVYSGNTIYF.

This chain uses TRBV5-8 with TRBJ1-2, with 7 positions matching TRBD1. With V trimmed by 3 bases and J by 0 bases, 14 bases remained unmatched. Germline CDR1 reads SGHTS; CDR2 reads YDEGEE. This CDR3 contains 18 residues. The CDR3: CASSWKGQGVRANYGYTF. CDR3 DNA sequence: TGTGCCAGCAGCTGGAAGGGGCAGGGGGTTCGTGCTAACTATGGCTACACCTTC.